This T cell receptor beta chain was obtained from a study of blood T cell repertoires in COVID-19. Study as a whole: Spain, Italy and the United States supplied samples that represented acute and convalescent COVID-19.

Trimming shortened V by 7 bases and J by 7 bases, and 22 bases separated the two germline ends. In germline, CDR1 is MNHEY, CDR2 SMNVEV (reference sequence). The CDR3 is 15 residues long. Cohorts were based on clinical histories the participants reported. What the recovered Cohort 3 donors had was two negative PCRs, clearance, or symptom resolution. The protocol was immunoSEQ multiplex PCR, while the TCRdb copy is restricted to in-frame clones and leaves out a portion. The sample lists over 200,000 clones, 80% to 90% occurring once. The material sequenced was PBMCs or T cells enriched from blood (not recorded which). The chain has TRBV27 and TRBJ1-1, with no clear D. This receptor was identified in a woman aged 45 to 65 who had recovered from COVID-19. The CDR3 DNA sequence: TGTGCCAGCATGTCTTCGAGCGGTTCCCATTTTGAAGCTTTCTTT. Translated: CASMSSSGSHFEAFF.